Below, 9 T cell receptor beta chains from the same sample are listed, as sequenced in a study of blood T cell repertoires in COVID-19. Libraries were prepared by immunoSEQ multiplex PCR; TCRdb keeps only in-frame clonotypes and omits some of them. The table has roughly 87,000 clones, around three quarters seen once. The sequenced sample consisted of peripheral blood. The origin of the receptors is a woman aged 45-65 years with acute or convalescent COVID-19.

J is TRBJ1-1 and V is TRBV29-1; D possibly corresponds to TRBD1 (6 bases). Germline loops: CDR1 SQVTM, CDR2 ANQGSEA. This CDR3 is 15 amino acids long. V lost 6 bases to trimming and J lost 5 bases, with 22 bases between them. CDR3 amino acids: CSVMGGAAVGTEAFF. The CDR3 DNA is TGCAGCGTCATGGGGGGGGCAGCGGTCGGAACTGAAGCTTTCTTT.

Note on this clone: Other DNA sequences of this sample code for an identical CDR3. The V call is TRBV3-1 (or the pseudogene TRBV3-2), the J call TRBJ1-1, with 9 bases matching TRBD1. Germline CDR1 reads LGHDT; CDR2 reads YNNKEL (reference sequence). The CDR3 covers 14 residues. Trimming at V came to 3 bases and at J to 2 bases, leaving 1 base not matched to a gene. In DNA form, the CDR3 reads TGTGCCAGCAGCCAGGGACAGGGAAACACTGAAGCTTTCTTT. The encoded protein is CASSQGQGNTEAFF.

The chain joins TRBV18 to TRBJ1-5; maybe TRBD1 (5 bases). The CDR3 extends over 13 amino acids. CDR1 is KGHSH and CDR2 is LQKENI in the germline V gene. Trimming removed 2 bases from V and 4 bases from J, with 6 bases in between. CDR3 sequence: CASSPNRNQPQHF. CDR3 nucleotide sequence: TGTGCCAGCTCACCAAACAGGAATCAGCCCCAGCATTTT.

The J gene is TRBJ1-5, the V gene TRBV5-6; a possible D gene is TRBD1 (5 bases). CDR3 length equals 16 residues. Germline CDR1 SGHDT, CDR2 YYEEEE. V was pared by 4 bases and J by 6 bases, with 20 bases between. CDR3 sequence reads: CASSLSGIAVGQPQHF. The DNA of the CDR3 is TGTGCCAGCAGCCTCTCAGGGATTGCGGTGGGTCAGCCCCAGCATTTT.

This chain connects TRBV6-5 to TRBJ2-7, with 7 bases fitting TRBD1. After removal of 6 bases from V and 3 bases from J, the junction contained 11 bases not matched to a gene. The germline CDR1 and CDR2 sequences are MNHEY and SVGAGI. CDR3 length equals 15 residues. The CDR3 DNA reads TGTGCCAGCAGCCGGACCGGGACAGAGCTCTACGAGCAGTACTTC. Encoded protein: CASSRTGTELYEQYF.

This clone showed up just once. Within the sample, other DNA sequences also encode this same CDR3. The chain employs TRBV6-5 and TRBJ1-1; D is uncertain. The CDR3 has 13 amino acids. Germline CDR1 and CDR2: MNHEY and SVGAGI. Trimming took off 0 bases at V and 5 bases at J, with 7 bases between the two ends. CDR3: CASSYSRGTEAFF. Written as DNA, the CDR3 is TGTGCCAGCAGTTACTCGCGGGGTACTGAAGCTTTCTTT.

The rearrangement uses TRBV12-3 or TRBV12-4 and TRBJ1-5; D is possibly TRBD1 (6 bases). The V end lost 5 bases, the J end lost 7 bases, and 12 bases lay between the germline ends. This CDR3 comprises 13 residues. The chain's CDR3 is CASSPDRTQPQHF. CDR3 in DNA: TGTGCCAGCAGTCCGGACAGAACACAGCCCCAGCATTTT.

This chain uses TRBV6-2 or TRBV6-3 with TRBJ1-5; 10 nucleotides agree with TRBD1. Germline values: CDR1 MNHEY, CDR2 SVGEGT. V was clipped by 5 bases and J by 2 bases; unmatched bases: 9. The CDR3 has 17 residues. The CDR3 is CASSLGTGVRGNQPQHF. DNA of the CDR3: TGTGCCAGCAGTCTTGGGACAGGGGTTCGGGGCAATCAGCCCCAGCATTTT.

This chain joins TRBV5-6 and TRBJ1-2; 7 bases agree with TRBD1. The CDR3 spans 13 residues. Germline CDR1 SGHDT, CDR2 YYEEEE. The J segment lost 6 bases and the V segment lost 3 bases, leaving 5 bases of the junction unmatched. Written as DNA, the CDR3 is TGTGCCAGCAGCTCGACAGGGTTGCATGGCTACACCTTC. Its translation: CASSSTGLHGYTF.